Shown below are 21 T cell receptor beta chains from a single sample sequenced in a study of T cells in Graves' hyperthyroidism and ophthalmopathy. TCR beta CDR3 regions were amplified from RNA. HTBI primers were used for first-round RT-PCR of the TCR CDR3. TCRdb re-derived calls from the multiplex PCR reads in MiXCR, one entry per CDR3 protein. In the table there are about 370,000 distinct CDR3 sequences, approximately 14% of which are singletons. Sample: blood. The source is a woman between 55 and 75 years old with Graves' ophthalmopathy.

The genes are TRBV7-2 and TRBJ2-6, with D possibly TRBD2 on 7 matching bases. V lost 3 bases and J 2 bases, leaving 11 bases between the germline ends. Germline CDR1 is SGHTA and CDR2 is FQGNSA. The CDR3 sequence is 16 residues long. DNA of the CDR3: TGTGCCAGCAGCTTGCGCGGGGGCGCTGGGGCCAACGTCCTGACTTTC. It is translated as CASSLRGGAGANVLTF.

This clonotype was picked up many times. The J gene is TRBJ2-1, the V gene TRBV7-2; D uncertain. Germline V gene data show CDR1 as SGHTA and CDR2 as FQGNSA. Trimming left V 3 bases short and J 8 bases short, with 11 bases between. The CDR3 runs to 13 residues. CDR3 amino acids: CASSFFPEDEQFF. CDR3 sequence (DNA): TGTGCCAGCAGCTTCTTCCCAGAGGATGAGCAGTTCTTC.

The chain combines TRBV28 with TRBJ2-7; 14 bases agree with TRBD2. Germline assignment: CDR1 MDHEN and CDR2 SYDVKM. V was clipped by 5 bases and J by 0 bases; unmatched bases: 9. The CDR3 totals 18 residues. CDR3 coding DNA: TGTGCCAGCAGTCCGCCGGGGACTAGCGGGAGTCTCTCCTACGAGCAGTACTTC. Translated, it gives CASSPPGTSGSLSYEQYF. The full variable domain, with the rest looked up from reference TRBV28 and TRBJ2-7, is DVKVTQSSRYLVKRTGEKVFLECVQDMDHENMFWYRQDPGLGLRLIYFSYDVKMKEKGDIPEGYSVSREKKERFSLILESASTNQTSMYLCASSPPGTSGSLSYEQYFGPGTRLTVT.

This clonotype was seen ten or more times. J is TRBJ2-2 and V is TRBV5-1; D might be TRBD2 (6 bases). The V end lost 4 bases, the J end lost 2 bases, and 12 bases lay between the germline ends. The CDR3 is 15 residues long. Germline values: CDR1 SGHRS, CDR2 YFSETQ. The CDR3 DNA sequence: TGCGCCAGCAGCCAAGGCGGGGCTAACACCGGGGAGCTGTTTTTT. It translates to CASSQGGANTGELFF.

The rearrangement joins TRBV10-3 to TRBJ2-1; 14 bases are a match to TRBD2. Germline-derived CDR1 and CDR2 are ENHRY and SYGVKD. The J segment lost 10 bases and the V segment lost 8 bases, leaving 19 bases of the junction unmatched. The CDR3 has 18 residues. CDR3: CAIGTGTSGSGLPGEQFF. As DNA, the CDR3 is TGTGCCATCGGAACCGGGACTAGCGGGAGCGGCCTTCCGGGAGAGCAGTTCTTC.

This clonotype has more than one count but fewer than ten. The chain joins TRBV20-1 to TRBJ1-1; a weak D match, TRBD1 (6 bases). Trimming removed 4 bases from V and 5 bases from J, with 11 bases in between. This CDR3 has 12 residues. Germline CDR1 and CDR2: DFQATT and SNEGSKA (reference sequence). CDR3 sequence reads: CSAKGVGTEAFF. In DNA, the CDR3 is TGCAGTGCTAAGGGGGTGGGGACTGAAGCTTTCTTT.

The chain carries TRBV28 and TRBJ2-7, with TRBD1 identical over 7 bases. Germline V gene lookup returns CDR1 MDHEN and CDR2 SYDVKM. The CDR3 covers 15 residues. The J segment lost 3 bases and the V segment lost 1 base, leaving 6 bases of the junction unmatched. The CDR3 region is CASSLSGQRVYEQYF. CDR3 nucleotides: TGTGCCAGCAGTTTATCGGGACAGAGAGTCTACGAGCAGTACTTC.

This clonotype was seen a handful of times. The rearrangement uses TRBV30 and TRBJ1-1; possibly TRBD1 for D (6 bases). V lost 3 bases, J lost 5 bases, and 16 bases lay in between. CDR3 length equals 14 residues. CDR1 is GTSNPN, CDR2 SVGIG, per germline (reference sequence). DNA for the CDR3: TGTGCCTGGAGACGAACAGGGACGGTAACTGAAGCTTTCTTT. It translates to CAWRRTGTVTEAFF.

This clonotype has a count of ten or more. The chain combines TRBV5-1 with TRBJ1-4; D perhaps matches TRBD1 (5 bases). From germline, CDR1 is SGHRS and CDR2 YFSETQ. The CDR3 spans 14 residues. Deletions cut 0 bases from V and 10 bases from J, with 13 bases between. The CDR3 region has the DNA TGCGCCAGCAGCTTGGTAGACAGTCCTCGAAAACTGTTTTTT. Translation gives CASSLVDSPRKLFF.

This clonotype has only a few counts. This chain connects TRBV7-3 to TRBJ2-2, with unresolved D. The germline V and J ends were trimmed by 5 bases and 7 bases, with 11 bases remaining between them. The CDR3 covers 13 residues. Germline CDR1 is SGHTA and CDR2 is FQGTGA. The CDR3 DNA reads as TGTGCCAGCAGCAAGGATGGGGTCGGGGAGCTGTTTTTT. Amino acid sequence: CASSKDGVGELFF. The whole variable domain, remainder taken from reference TRBV7-3 and TRBJ2-2, is GAGVSQTPSNKVTEKGKYVELRCDPISGHTALYWYRQSLGQGPEFLIYFQGTGAADDSGLPNDRFFAVRPEGSVSTLKIQRTERGDSAVYLCASSKDGVGELFFGEGSRLTVL.

CDR3 coding DNA: TGCGCCAGCTCGGGACTAGCGGGAGGGCCAAATGAGCAGTTCTTC. Translated: CASSGLAGGPNEQFF. The chain has TRBV5-1 and TRBJ2-1; 16 nucleotides agree with TRBD2. The CDR3 loop spans 15 amino acids. V lost 7 bases to trimming and J lost 7 bases; unmatched junction nucleotides: 5. Germline V gene data show CDR1 as SGHRS and CDR2 as YFSETQ. Drawing the rest from reference TRBV5-1 and TRBJ2-1, the complete variable domain is KAGVTQTPRYLIKTRGQQVTLSCSPISGHRSVSWYQQTPGQGLQFLFEYFSETQRNKGNFPGRFSGRQFSNSRSEMNVSTLELGDSALYLCASSGLAGGPNEQFFGPGTRLTVL.

The chain joins TRBV5-1 to TRBJ2-5; 14 positions match TRBD2. Germline lookup yields CDR1 SGHRS and CDR2 YFSETQ. The CDR3 has 16 residues. With V trimmed by 4 bases and J by 2 bases, 4 bases remained unmatched. The CDR3 sequence: CASSPRTSGRQETQYF. The DNA for the CDR3 is TGCGCCAGCAGCCCGCGGACTAGCGGGAGGCAAGAGACCCAGTACTTC.

As for this clonotype: Just one base apart from a much larger clone, this may be a read error. V gene TRBV7-2 combines with J gene TRBJ2-7, with D possibly matching TRBD2 (5 bases). Germline CDR1 SGHTA, CDR2 FQGNSA. The CDR3 is 18 residues long. CDR3 DNA sequence: TGTGCCAACAGCTTAGACCCTAGACGGGCGGGCCTCTCCTACGAGCAGTACTTC. The encoded protein is CANSLDPRRAGLSYEQYF.

Concerning this clonotype itself: One end of the junction is discordant with germline, which a read error may explain. The V and J genes are TRBV6-1 and TRBJ1-4; D perhaps matches TRBD1 (6 bases). CDR1 and CDR2 (germline): MNHNS, SASEGT. The CDR3 length is 15 residues. In DNA form, the CDR3 reads TGTGCCGGCAGCGGGGGCGGTGCAACTAATGAAAAACTGTTTTTT. Protein: CAGSGGGATNEKLFF.

J is TRBJ2-7 and V is TRBV20-1, with D possibly TRBD2 on 6 matching bases. V lost 5 bases to trimming and J lost 0 bases, with 17 bases between them. CDR3 length: 15 amino acids. Looked up from germline, CDR1 is DFQATT and CDR2 is SNEGSKA (reference sequence). CDR3 sequence reads: CSARPLGLASYEQYF. The DNA for the CDR3 is TGCAGTGCTCGCCCCCTGGGACTGGCCTCCTACGAGCAGTACTTC.

This clonotype has more than one count but fewer than ten. One base away lies a much larger clone, so this may be a sequencing read error. Lacking the conserved final phenylalanine or tryptophan, this CDR3 likely reflects a read error. V and J are TRBV28 and TRBJ2-1; no firm D call. V was trimmed by 8 bases and J by 0 bases, leaving 11 bases between them. This CDR3 comprises 14 residues. Germline assignment: CDR1 MDHEN and CDR2 SYDVKM. Here the CDR3 DNA reads TGTGCCAGCGGGGTCCGGAACTCCTACAATGAGCAGTTCGTC. This codes for CASGVRNSYNEQFV.

This clonotype has at least ten counts. The genes are TRBV27 and TRBJ2-5; 11 bases match TRBD2. This CDR3 region has 17 residues. Germline V gene data show CDR1 as MNHEY and CDR2 as SMNVEV (reference sequence). V trimming: 5 bases; J trimming: 5 bases; junction bases outside the gene matches: 13. The CDR3 sequence: CASSPPGSGRAVETQYF. CDR3 DNA sequence: TGTGCCAGCAGTCCCCCGGGTAGCGGGAGGGCCGTGGAGACCCAGTACTTC.

This clonotype was recorded many times. V gene TRBV5-5 combines with J gene TRBJ1-1; D remains unclear. The CDR3 totals 17 residues. The V and J ends lost 0 bases and 0 bases respectively, with 15 bases between them. CDR1 SGHKS and CDR2 YYEKEE come from the germline V gene (reference sequence). In DNA, the CDR3 is TGTGCCAGCAGCTTGGGGGAGCCCCTAAAGCTGAACACTGAAGCTTTCTTT. Its protein product is CASSLGEPLKLNTEAFF.

There are a few counts of this clonotype. This chain connects TRBV28 to TRBJ2-1; D may be TRBD2 (6 bases). Germline V CDR1 and CDR2: MDHEN, SYDVKM. This CDR3 is 13 amino acids long. V gave up 5 bases and J gave up 2 bases, with 7 bases separating them. In nucleotides, the CDR3 is TGTGCCAGCAGTCAGCGGGCCTACAATGAGCAGTTCTTC. Its protein is CASSQRAYNEQFF.

This clonotype showed up just a few times. The CDR3 reads CAALWGSEQFF. In DNA form, the CDR3 reads TGCGCCGCCCTTTGGGGGAGTGAGCAGTTCTTC. V and J are TRBV10-2 and TRBJ2-1; D assignment may be TRBD1 or TRBD2 (5 bases each). Germline CDR1 and CDR2: WSHSY and SAAADI. V shed 11 bases and J shed 9 bases, with 14 bases lying between them. The CDR3 sequence is 11 residues long.

There are a few counts of this clonotype. The V call is TRBV28, the J call TRBJ1-3; TRBD1 matches 7 bases. V shed 3 bases and J 6 bases; nucleotides not matched to a gene: 11. CDR3 length: 16 residues. Germline assignment: CDR1 MDHEN and CDR2 SYDVKM. The CDR3 reads CASSLVSGTELNTIYF. CDR3 bases: TGTGCCAGCAGTTTGGTCTCTGGGACAGAGCTAAACACCATATATTTT.